This TCR beta chain was recorded in a study of T cell responses to AZD1222 COVID-19 vaccine (dated by TCRdb to about 2021). Notes on the research overall: A total of over 230 trial participants underwent TCR sequencing, of whom 207 had received two doses of AZD1222 and about 25 had received two doses of the MenACWY control vaccine. Trial participants were enrolled by age into subgroups of 18-55, 56-69 and 70-plus years, and around 140, 26 and 57 TCR-sequenced participants, respectively, were included in these subgroups.

The CDR3 measures 15 amino acids from cysteine to phenylalanine. The retained sequence is limited to the CDR3, 45 bases, with the frame set at the first base. CDR1 and CDR2, looked up from the germline V gene (reference sequence), are SGHNT and YYREEE. Deletion took 1 base off V and 12 bases off J, with a span of 17 bases between the germline ends. The CDR3 regions of human TCRbeta chains were analyzed by immunosequencing. As for the original processing: Repertoire TCRs were checked for matches against a reference library of SARS-CoV-2-specific TCRs that had been generated using the MIRA antigen-specificity platform. Breadth was defined as the fraction of unique TCRs that were SARS-CoV-2-associated. Depth was defined as the fraction of total T cells that were SARS-CoV-2-associated. Using the MIRA data, every spike-specific TCR was mapped to the spike region that the TCR reacted to and assigned to either a CD4 or a CD8 class. Log10-transformed breadth and depth values were compared by one-way ANOVA with Sidak's multiple comparisons tests. This is the immuneACCESS table as TCRdb keeps it, with only in-frame sequences that have V and J called. A part of the clones is gone; compared with another copy, unresolved V genes explain less than half, and the rest is unexplained. D and trimming were read from the DNA, whereas the V and J calls and clone size are those reported in that table. The sample table lists tens of thousands of clones, 80% to 90% of them with a count of one. The leading ten clones occupy roughly 27% of the sample.

Sample time point, as interpreted from the label and publication: about 28 days (+/-7) after the second vaccine dose. Because spike-specific TCR depth and breadth did not differ between the two schedules, AZD1222 recipients who got a second dose at roughly 4 weeks were pooled with those who got a second dose at roughly 12 weeks. Vaccinee samples came from UK trials COV001 and COV002, including a single-blind randomized controlled phase 2/3 trial of AZD1222 (ChAdOx1 nCoV-19) in healthy adults. Trial participant PBMC samples were collected at day 0 and day 28 after the second dose for TCRbeta chain sequencing. Points the paper makes about the study in general: Epitopes outside the regions mutated in the B.1.351 and B.1.1.7 variants were reportedly recognized by nearly half of the unique spike-specific TCRs. Spike-specific TCR breadth and depth rose significantly after two AZD1222 doses compared with day 0 and with MenACWY recipients. Because no day 14 peak-response samples were available, repertoires were characterized only after the peak T cell response. Only five to seven AZD1222 recipients were SARS-CoV-2 seropositive at baseline, limiting conclusions about previously exposed vaccinees. Participants were mostly white British and included more females than males, and it was suggested by the authors that clonal diversity may have been underestimated. The whole spike protein was spanned by vaccine-associated CD4 TCRs, and dominant responses were seen in regions 160-218 and 743-854. In the small 56-69-year group, the increase in depth fell short of significance, most likely because of low power.

For this clone: It has no known antigen specificity. No much larger clone is present one base from it, and per-base qualities are unavailable.

This specimen consisted of peripheral blood, obtained 28 days after the second AZD1222 dose. The chain joins TRBV5-4 to TRBJ1-6, and perhaps TRBD1 as D gene, on 5 matching bases. This clonotype was obtained from an adult who received the AZD1222 COVID-19 vaccine. The DNA is as follows: TGTGCCAGCAGCTTGCAGGGACGTAGTAGAGGACCCCTCCACTTT. This encodes CASSLQGRSRGPLHF.